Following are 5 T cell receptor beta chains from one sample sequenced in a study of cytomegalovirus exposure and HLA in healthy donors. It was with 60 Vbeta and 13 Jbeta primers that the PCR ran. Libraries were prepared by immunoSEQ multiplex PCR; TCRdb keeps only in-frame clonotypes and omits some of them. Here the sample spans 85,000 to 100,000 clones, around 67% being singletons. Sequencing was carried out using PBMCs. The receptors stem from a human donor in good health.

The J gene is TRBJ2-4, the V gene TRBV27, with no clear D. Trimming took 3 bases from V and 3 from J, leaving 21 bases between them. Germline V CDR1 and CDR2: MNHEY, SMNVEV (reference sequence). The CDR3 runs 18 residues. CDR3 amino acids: CASSFSRIPFSDKNIQYF. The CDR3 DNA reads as TGTGCCAGCAGTTTCTCTCGCATACCCTTTAGTGACAAAAACATTCAGTACTTC.

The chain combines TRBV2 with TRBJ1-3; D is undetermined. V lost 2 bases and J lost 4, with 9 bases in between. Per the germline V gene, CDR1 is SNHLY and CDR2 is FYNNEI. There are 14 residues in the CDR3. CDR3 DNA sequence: TGTGCCAGCAGTGAATTTCGTGTGGGAAACACCATATATTTT. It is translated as CASSEFRVGNTIYF.

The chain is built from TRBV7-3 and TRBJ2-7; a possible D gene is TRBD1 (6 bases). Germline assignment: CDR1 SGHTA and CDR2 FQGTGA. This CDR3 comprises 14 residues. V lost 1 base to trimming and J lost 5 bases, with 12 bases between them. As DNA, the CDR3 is TGTGCCAGCAGCTTAATGGGGGCTGGGAACGAGCAGTACTTC. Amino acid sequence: CASSLMGAGNEQYF.

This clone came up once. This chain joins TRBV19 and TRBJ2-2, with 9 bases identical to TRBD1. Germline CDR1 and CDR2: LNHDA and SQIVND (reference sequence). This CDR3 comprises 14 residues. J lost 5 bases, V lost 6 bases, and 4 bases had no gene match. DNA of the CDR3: TGTGCCAGTAGCCGTGACAGGGGGACCGGGGAGCTGTTTTTT. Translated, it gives CASSRDRGTGELFF.

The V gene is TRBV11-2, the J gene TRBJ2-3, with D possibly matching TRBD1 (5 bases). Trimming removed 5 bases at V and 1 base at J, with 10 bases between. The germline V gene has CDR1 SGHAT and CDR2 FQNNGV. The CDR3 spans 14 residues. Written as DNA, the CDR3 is TGTGCCAGCAGCGCCTGGGGCGGCACAGATACGCAGTATTTT. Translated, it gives CASSAWGGTDTQYF.